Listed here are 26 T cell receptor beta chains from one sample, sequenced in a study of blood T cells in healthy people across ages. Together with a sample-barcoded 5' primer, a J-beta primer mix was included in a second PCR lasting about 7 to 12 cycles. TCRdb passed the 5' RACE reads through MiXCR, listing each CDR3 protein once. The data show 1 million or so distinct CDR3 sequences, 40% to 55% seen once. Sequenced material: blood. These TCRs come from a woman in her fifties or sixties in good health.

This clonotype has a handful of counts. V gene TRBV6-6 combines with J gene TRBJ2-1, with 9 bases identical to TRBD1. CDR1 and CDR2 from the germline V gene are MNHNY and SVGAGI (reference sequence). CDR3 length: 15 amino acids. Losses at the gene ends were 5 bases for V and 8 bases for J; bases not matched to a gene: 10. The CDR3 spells CASSTIEDRGDEQFF. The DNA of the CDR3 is TGTGCCAGCAGTACTATCGAGGACAGGGGCGATGAGCAGTTCTTC.

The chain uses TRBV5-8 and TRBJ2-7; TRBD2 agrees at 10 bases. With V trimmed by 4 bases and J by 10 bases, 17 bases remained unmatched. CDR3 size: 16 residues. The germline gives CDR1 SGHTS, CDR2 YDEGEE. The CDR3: CASSPGLAAKTPHQYF. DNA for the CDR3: TGTGCCAGCAGCCCCGGACTAGCGGCTAAGACTCCCCATCAGTACTTC.

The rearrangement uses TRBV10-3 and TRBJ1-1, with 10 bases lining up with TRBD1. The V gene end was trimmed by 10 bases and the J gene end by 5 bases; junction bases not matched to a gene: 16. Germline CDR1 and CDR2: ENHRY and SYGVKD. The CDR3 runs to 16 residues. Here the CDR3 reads CATLPGQGTPRTEAFF. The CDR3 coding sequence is TGTGCCACCTTACCGGGACAGGGGACCCCGCGGACTGAAGCTTTCTTT.

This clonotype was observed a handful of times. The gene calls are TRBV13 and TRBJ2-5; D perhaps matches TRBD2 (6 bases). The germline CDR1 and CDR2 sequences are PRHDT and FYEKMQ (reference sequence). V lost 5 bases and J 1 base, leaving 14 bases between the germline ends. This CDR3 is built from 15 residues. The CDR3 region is CASSHTLASQETQYF. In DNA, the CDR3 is TGTGCCAGCAGCCACACACTAGCTTCCCAAGAGACCCAGTACTTC.

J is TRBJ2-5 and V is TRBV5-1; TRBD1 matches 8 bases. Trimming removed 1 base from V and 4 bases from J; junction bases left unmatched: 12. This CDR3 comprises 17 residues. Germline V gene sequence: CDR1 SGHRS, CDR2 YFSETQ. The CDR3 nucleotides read TGCGCCAGCAGCTTGCTGGTGGGCAGGGGGCTGGGAGAGACCCAGTACTTC. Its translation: CASSLLVGRGLGETQYF.

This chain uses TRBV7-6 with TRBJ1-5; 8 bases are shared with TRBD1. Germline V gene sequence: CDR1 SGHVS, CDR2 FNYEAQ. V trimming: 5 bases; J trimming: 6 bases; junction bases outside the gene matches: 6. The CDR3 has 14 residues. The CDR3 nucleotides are TGTGCCAGCAGCGCCACGACAGGGGTTCAGCCCCAGCATTTT. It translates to CASSATTGVQPQHF.

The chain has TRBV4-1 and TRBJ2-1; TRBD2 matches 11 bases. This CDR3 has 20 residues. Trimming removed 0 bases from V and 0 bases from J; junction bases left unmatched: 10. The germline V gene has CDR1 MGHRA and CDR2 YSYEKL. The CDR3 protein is CASSQDHMGLADSSYNEQFF. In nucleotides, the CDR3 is TGCGCCAGCAGCCAAGATCATATGGGACTAGCGGATAGCTCCTACAATGAGCAGTTCTTC.

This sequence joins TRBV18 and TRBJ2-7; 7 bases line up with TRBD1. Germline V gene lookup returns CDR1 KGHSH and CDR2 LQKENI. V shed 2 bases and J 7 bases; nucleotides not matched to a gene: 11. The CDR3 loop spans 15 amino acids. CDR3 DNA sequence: TGTGCCAGCTCACCAAAGTCGCAGGGGGACAATGAGCAGTACTTC. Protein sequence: CASSPKSQGDNEQYF.

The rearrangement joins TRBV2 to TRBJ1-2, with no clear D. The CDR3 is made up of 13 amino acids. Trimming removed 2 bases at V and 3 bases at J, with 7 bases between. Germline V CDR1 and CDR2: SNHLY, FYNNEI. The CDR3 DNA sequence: TGTGCCAGCAGTGAAACCAAGTACTATGGCTACACCTTC. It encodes CASSETKYYGYTF.

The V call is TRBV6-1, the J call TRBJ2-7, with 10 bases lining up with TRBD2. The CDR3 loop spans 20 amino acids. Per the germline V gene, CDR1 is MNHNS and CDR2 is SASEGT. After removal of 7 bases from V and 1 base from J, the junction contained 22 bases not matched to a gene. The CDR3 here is CASNPTIRTSGLTPSYEQYF. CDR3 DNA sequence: TGTGCCAGCAACCCTACGATTCGGACTAGCGGCCTAACCCCATCCTACGAGCAGTACTTC.

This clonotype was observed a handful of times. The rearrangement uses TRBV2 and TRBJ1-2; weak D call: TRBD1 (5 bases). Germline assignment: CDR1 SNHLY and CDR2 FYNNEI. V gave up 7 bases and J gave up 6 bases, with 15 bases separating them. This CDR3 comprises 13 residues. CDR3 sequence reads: CASKGQVVHGYTF. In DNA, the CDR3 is TGTGCCAGCAAGGGGCAGGTCGTCCATGGCTACACCTTC.

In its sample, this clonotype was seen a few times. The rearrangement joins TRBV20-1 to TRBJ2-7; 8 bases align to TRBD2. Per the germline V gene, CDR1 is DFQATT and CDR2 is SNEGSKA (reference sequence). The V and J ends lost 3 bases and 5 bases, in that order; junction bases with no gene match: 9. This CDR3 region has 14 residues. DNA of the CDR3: TGCAGTGCTAGGGTCAGCGGGAGTCTGGACGAGCAGTACTTC. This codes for CSARVSGSLDEQYF.

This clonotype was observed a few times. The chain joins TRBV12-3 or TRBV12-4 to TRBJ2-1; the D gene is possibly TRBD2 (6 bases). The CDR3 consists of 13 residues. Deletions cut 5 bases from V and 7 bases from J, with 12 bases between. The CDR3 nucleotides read TGTGCCAGCAGTCCCCGACTAGTAAATGAGCAGTTCTTC. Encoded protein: CASSPRLVNEQFF.

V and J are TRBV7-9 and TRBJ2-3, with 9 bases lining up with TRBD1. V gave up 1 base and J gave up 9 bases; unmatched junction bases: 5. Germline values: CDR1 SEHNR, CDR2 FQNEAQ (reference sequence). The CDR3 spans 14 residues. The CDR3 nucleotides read TGTGCCAGCAGCTTAGGACCCGGGACAGGGACGCAGTATTTT. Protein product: CASSLGPGTGTQYF.

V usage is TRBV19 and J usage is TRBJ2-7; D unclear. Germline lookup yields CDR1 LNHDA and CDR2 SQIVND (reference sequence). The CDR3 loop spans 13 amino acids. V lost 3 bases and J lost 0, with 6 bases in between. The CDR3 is CASSMVGSYEQYF. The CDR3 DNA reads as TGTGCCAGTAGTATGGTCGGCTCCTACGAGCAGTACTTC.

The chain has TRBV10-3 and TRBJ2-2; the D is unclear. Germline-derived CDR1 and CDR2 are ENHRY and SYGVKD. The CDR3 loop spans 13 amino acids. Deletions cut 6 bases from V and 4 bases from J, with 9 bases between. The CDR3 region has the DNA TGTGCCATCAGCAATATTACCACCGGGGAGCTGTTTTTT. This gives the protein CAISNITTGELFF.

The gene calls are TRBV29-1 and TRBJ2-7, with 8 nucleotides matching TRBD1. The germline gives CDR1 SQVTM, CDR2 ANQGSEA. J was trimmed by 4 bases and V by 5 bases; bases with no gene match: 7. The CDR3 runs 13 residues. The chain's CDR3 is CSVSGGGRYEQYF. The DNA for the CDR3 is TGCAGCGTTTCAGGGGGCGGTAGATACGAGCAGTACTTC.

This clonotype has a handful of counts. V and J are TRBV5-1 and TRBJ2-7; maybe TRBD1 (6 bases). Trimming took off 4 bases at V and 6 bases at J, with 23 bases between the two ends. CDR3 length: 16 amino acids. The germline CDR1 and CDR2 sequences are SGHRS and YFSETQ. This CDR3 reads CASSSLGDTASSEQYF. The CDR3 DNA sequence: TGCGCCAGCAGCAGCCTAGGGGACACTGCGTCAAGCGAGCAGTACTTC.

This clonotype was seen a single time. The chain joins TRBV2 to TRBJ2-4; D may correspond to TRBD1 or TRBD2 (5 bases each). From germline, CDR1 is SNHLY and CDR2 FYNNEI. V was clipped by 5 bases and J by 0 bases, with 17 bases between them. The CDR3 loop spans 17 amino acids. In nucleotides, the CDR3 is TGTGCCAGCAGTCCCGGGACGGGAAGTTTAGCCAAAAACATTCAGTACTTC. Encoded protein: CASSPGTGSLAKNIQYF.

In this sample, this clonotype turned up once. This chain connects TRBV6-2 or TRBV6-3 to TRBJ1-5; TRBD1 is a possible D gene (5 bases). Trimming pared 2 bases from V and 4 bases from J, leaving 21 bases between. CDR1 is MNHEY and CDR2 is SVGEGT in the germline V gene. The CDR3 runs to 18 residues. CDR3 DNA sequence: TGTGCCAGCAGTTACATCTCGGTCGGATTAAGGGGTAATCAGCCCCAGCATTTT. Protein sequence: CASSYISVGLRGNQPQHF.

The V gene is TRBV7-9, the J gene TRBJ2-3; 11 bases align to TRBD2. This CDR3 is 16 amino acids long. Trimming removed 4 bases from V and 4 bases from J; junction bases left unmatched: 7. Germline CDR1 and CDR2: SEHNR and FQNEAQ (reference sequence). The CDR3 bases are TGTGCCAGCAGCTCGCTACTAGCGGGAGTTTCAGATACGCAGTATTTT. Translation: CASSSLLAGVSDTQYF.

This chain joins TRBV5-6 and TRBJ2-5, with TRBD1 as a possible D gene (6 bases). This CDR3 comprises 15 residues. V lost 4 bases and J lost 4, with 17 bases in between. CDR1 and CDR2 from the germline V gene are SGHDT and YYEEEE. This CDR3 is CASSPQGRGRETQYF. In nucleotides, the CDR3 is TGTGCCAGCAGCCCACAGGGACGGGGACGAGAGACCCAGTACTTC.

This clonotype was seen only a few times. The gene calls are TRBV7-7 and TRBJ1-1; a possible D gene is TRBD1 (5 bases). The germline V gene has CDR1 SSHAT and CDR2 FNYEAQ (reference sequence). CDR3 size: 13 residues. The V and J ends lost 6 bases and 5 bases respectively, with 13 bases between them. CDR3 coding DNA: TGTGCCAGCAGTCTCGGGGAGGGGACTGAAGCTTTCTTT. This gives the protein CASSLGEGTEAFF.

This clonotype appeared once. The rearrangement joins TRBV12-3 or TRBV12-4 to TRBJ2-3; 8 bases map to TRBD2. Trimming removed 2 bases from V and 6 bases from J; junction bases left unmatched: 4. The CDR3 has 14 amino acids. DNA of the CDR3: TGTGCCAGCAGTTTATACGGGAGGGCCGATACGCAGTATTTT. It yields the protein CASSLYGRADTQYF.

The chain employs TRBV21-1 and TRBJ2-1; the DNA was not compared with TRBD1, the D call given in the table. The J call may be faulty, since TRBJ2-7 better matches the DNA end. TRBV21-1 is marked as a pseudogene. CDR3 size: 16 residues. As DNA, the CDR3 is TGTGCCAGCAGCCATCACAGGGGGAGCTCCTACAATGAGCAGTACTTC. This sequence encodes CASSHHRGSSYNEQYF.

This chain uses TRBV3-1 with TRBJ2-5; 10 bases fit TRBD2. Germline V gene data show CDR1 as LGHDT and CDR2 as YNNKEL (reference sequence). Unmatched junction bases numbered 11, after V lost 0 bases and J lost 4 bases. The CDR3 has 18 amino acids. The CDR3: CASSQDFRTSGGRETQYF. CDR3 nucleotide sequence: TGTGCCAGCAGCCAAGATTTTAGGACTAGCGGCGGAAGAGAGACCCAGTACTTC.